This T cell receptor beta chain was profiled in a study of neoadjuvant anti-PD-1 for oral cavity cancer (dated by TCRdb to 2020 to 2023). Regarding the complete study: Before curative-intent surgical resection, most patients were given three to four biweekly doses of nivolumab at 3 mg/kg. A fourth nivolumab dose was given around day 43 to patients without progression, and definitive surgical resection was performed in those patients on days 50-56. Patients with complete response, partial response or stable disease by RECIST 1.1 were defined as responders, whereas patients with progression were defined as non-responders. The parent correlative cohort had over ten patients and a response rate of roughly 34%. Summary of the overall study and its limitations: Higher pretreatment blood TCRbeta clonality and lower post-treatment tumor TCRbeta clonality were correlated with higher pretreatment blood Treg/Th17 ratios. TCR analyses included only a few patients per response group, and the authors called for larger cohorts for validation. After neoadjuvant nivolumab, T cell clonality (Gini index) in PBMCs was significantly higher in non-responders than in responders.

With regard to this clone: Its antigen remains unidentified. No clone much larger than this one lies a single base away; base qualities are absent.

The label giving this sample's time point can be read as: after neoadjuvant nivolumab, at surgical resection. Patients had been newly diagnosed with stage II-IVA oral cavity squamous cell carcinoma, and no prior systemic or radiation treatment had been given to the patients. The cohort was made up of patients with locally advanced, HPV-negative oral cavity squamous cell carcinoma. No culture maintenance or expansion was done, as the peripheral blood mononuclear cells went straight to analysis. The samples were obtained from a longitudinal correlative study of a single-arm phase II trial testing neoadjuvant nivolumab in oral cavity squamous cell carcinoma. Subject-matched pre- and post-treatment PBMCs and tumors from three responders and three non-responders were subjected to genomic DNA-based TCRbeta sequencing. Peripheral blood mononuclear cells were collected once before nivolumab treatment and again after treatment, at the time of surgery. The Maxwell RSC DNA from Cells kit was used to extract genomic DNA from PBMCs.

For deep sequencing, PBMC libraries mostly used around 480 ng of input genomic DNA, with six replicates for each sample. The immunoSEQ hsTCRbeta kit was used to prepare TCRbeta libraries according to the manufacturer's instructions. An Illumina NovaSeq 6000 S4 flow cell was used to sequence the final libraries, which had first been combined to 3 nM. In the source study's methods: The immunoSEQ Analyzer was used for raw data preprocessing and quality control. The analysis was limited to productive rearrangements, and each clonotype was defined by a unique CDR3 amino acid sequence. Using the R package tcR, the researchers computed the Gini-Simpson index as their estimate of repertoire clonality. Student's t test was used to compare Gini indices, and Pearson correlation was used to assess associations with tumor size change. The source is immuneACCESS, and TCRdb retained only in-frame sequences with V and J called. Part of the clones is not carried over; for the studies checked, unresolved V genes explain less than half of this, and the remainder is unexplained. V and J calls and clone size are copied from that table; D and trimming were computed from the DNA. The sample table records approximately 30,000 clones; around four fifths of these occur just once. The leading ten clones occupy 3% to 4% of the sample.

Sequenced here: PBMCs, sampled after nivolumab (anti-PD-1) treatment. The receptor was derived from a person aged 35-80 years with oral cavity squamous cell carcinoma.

The CDR3 reads as follows: CASSFRGANYGYTF. The nucleotides read TGTGCCAGCAGCTTTCGGGGGGCTAACTATGGCTACACCTTC. In this chain, TRBV7-6 is recombined with TRBJ1-2, with TRBD1 as a weak D call on 5 bases. Deletion took 3 bases off V and 0 bases off J, with a span of 8 bases between the germline ends. The germline V gene yields SGHVS for CDR1 and FNYEAQ for CDR2. From the cysteine through the phenylalanine, the CDR3 covers 14 amino acids. CDR3 DNA is the only sequence kept; it has 42 bases, read in frame from the first base.